The T cell receptor beta chain under discussion was sequenced for a study of T cell responses to AZD1222 COVID-19 vaccine. The V and J ends lost 3 bases and 8 bases respectively, with 14 bases between them. Germline assignment: CDR1 KGHSH and CDR2 LQKENI. This CDR3 is built from 15 residues. General study results and limits: Most donors were white British, females outnumbered males, and clonal diversity was possibly underestimated. Reportedly, nearly half of unique spike TCRs recognized epitopes outside B.1.351/B.1.1.7 mutations. The study sampled repertoires only after the peak T cell response.

A word on this clone: Its antigen is not known.

Clones were sequenced by immunoSEQ multiplex PCR, and TCRdb holds only the in-frame ones, with some missing. The table includes approximately 82,000 clones, more than 90% detected once. This chain connects TRBV18 to TRBJ1-6, with a weak D call TRBD1 (5 bases). Sequencing was performed on peripheral blood, taken on day 0 of AZD1222 vaccination. This TCR was sampled from an adult in good health. The CDR3 sequence is CASSPREGSDSPLHF. The CDR3 nucleotides are TGTGCCAGCTCACCCCGGGAGGGGAGTGATTCACCCCTCCACTTT. Complete variable domain (other parts from reference TRBV18 and TRBJ1-6): NAGVMQNPRHLVRRRGQEARLRCSPMKGHSHVYWYRQLPEEGLKFMVYLQKENIIDESGMPKERFSAEFPKEGPSILRIQQVVRGDSAAYFCASSPREGSDSPLHFGNGTRLTVT.